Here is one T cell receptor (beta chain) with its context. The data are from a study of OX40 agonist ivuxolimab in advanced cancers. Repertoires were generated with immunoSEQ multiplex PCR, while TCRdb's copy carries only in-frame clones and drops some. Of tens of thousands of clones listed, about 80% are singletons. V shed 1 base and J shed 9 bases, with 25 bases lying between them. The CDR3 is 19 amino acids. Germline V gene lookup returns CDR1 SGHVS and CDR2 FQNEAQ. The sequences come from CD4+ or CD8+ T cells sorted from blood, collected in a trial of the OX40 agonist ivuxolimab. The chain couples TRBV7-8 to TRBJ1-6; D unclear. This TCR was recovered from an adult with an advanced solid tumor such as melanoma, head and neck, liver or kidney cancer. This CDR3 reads CASSLGLRGLSGVGSPLHF. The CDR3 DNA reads TGTGCCAGCAGCTTAGGTCTCCGTGGCCTTTCTGGGGTGGGTTCACCCCTCCACTTT. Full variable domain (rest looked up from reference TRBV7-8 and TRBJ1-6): GAGVSQSPRYKVAKRGQDVALRCDPISGHVSLFWYQQALGQGPEFLTYFQNEAQLDKSGLPSDRFFAERPEGSVSTLKIQRTQQEDSAVYLCASSLGLRGLSGVGSPLHFGNGTRLTVT.